The 5 T cell receptor beta chains below were found in one sample sequenced in a study of cytomegalovirus exposure and HLA in healthy donors. Both 60 Vbeta primers and 13 Jbeta primers went into the PCR. Generated by immunoSEQ multiplex PCR, the TCRdb table keeps only in-frame clones and is missing some. Of approximately 85,000 clones listed, around 70% are singletons. The sequenced material came from PBMCs. The receptor set was obtained from a woman aged 40-49 years in good health and CMV-seropositive.

The chain recombines TRBV5-1 with TRBJ2-5; D unresolved. Germline assignment: CDR1 SGHRS and CDR2 YFSETQ. This CDR3 is built from 13 residues. Deletions cut 1 base from V and 4 bases from J, with 8 bases between. CDR3 in DNA: TGCGCCAGCAGCTTGATAACTACAGAGACCCAGTACTTC. Its protein product is CASSLITTETQYF.

The rearrangement links TRBV28 to TRBJ1-5; tentatively, D is TRBD1 (6 bases). V lost 6 bases and J lost 3, with 15 bases in between. This CDR3 is built from 15 residues. CDR1 MDHEN and CDR2 SYDVKM come from the germline V gene. In DNA, the CDR3 is TGTGCCAGCAGCTCGGCGACAGGATACAATCAGCCCCAGCATTTT. This gives the protein CASSSATGYNQPQHF. Looking up the rest from reference TRBV28 and TRBJ1-5 gives the full variable domain: DVKVTQSSRYLVKRTGEKVFLECVQDMDHENMFWYRQDPGLGLRLIYFSYDVKMKEKGDIPEGYSVSREKKERFSLILESASTNQTSMYLCASSSATGYNQPQHFGDGTRLSIL.

V is TRBV19 and J is TRBJ2-5; D is possibly TRBD1 (6 bases). V was shortened by 9 bases and J by 4 bases, with 18 bases between the two germline ends. Germline-derived CDR1 and CDR2 are LNHDA and SQIVND (reference sequence). The CDR3 is made up of 14 amino acids. This chain's CDR3 is CASQPQQGLETQYF. For the CDR3, the DNA is TGTGCCAGCCAACCGCAACAGGGTTTAGAGACCCAGTACTTC.

This clone was found a few times. The chain couples TRBV7-9 to TRBJ2-2; 10 bases line up with TRBD1. Trimming at V came to 4 bases and at J to 8 bases, leaving 4 bases not matched to a gene. Germline CDR1 is SEHNR and CDR2 is FQNEAQ (reference sequence). The CDR3 has 14 amino acids. The CDR3 protein is CASSSRDRGGELFF. In DNA, the CDR3 is TGTGCCAGCAGCTCCCGGGACAGGGGAGGGGAGCTGTTTTTT.

The gene calls are TRBV5-4 and TRBJ1-4; 8 bases fit TRBD1. The CDR3 loop spans 12 amino acids. Germline assignment: CDR1 SGHNT and CDR2 YYREEE (reference sequence). J was trimmed by 10 bases and V by 4 bases; bases with no gene match: 3. CDR3 DNA: TGTGCCAGCAGCGAAACAGGGGGAAAACTGTTTTTT. It specifies CASSETGGKLFF.